One and the same sample provided the 17 T cell receptor beta chains below, sequenced in a study of T-cell reconstitution after alpha-beta-depleted transplantation in children. TCRbeta library construction was performed incorporating unique molecular identifiers. Each CDR3 protein gets one entry after TCRdb re-called the PCR reads with MiXCR. The sample includes a few hundred thousand distinct CDR3 sequences, around 10% of them seen just once. The starting material was PBMCs from the stem cell graft donor, obtained from the stem cell graft. Source of these receptors: a human donor who donated a stem cell graft to a child with acute lymphoblastic leukemia.

The rearrangement uses TRBV20-1 and TRBJ2-7, with a weak D call TRBD1 (5 bases). CDR1 is DFQATT and CDR2 is SNEGSKA in the germline V gene (reference sequence). The V end was cut by 5 bases, the J end by 7 bases, with 15 bases between. This CDR3 has 12 amino acids. This CDR3 reads CSASKGPREQYF. The CDR3 DNA is TGCAGTGCTTCCAAGGGGCCCCGGGAGCAGTACTTC.

The chain recombines TRBV7-2 with TRBJ2-7, with a tentative D call TRBD2 (6 bases). This CDR3 is built from 13 residues. Per the germline V gene, CDR1 is SGHTA and CDR2 is FQGNSA. The V gene lost 4 bases and the J gene lost 2 bases, with 9 bases spanning the gap. CDR3 in DNA: TGTGCCAGCAGCTACCGGGAGCCCTACGAGCAGTACTTC. Its translation: CASSYREPYEQYF.

This clonotype was detected only a few times. The genes are TRBV12-3 or TRBV12-4 and TRBJ2-2, with TRBD2 identical over 12 bases. V was pared by 3 bases and J by 6 bases, with 2 bases of the junction left unmatched. The length of the CDR3 is 15 residues. In DNA form, the CDR3 reads TGTGCCAGCAGTTTGACTAGCGGGAGATCCGGGGAGCTGTTTTTT. It translates to CASSLTSGRSGELFF.

The rearrangement joins TRBV6-1 to TRBJ2-5; weak D call: TRBD1 (6 bases). The CDR3 contains 11 residues. Germline V gives CDR1 MNHNS, CDR2 SASEGT. Trimming took off 7 bases at V and 5 bases at J, with 8 bases between the two ends. The CDR3 here is CASNTGETQYF. CDR3 bases: TGTGCCAGCAACACAGGGGAGACCCAGTACTTC.

The J gene is TRBJ2-2, the V gene TRBV7-9, with a possible D match to TRBD2 (6 bases). Trimming stripped 6 bases from V and 4 bases from J, with 12 bases between. The V gene's germline CDR1 is SEHNR and CDR2 FQNEAQ (reference sequence). The CDR3 loop spans 14 amino acids. For the CDR3, the DNA is TGTGCCAGCAGGCGGGGCAGGAGCACCGGGGAGCTGTTTTTT. Amino acids: CASRRGRSTGELFF.

This clonotype was observed a few times. J is TRBJ1-1 and V is TRBV11-2; maybe TRBD1 (6 bases). From germline, CDR1 is SGHAT and CDR2 FQNNGV. Trimming shortened V by 1 base and J by 0 bases, and 18 bases separated the two germline ends. The CDR3 runs to 18 residues. CDR3 bases: TGTGCCAGCAGCTTAGTCGGGGTCTGGCAGGGGTTGAACACTGAAGCTTTCTTT. Its protein is CASSLVGVWQGLNTEAFF. Together with reference TRBV11-2 and TRBJ1-1, the CDR3 gives the full variable domain: EAGVAQSPRYKIIEKRQSVAFWCNPISGHATLYWYQQILGQGPKLLIQFQNNGVVDDSQLPKDRFSAERLKGVDSTLKIQPAKLEDSAVYLCASSLVGVWQGLNTEAFFGQGTRLTVV.

This clonotype showed up just a few times. The gene calls are TRBV5-1 and TRBJ2-1; the D gene could be TRBD1 or TRBD2 (6 bases each). The germline gives CDR1 SGHRS, CDR2 YFSETQ. The V gene lost 2 bases and the J gene lost 4 bases, with 16 bases spanning the gap. CDR3 length: 16 residues. CDR3 in DNA: TGCGCCAGCAGCTTCAATAGCGGAGGGGGGTACAATGAGCAGTTCTTC. As protein: CASSFNSGGGYNEQFF.

The table lists this clonotype with many counts. The CDR3 DNA is TGTGCCAGCAGCCCCGGGACTAGCGGAAATGAGCAGTTCTTC. It encodes CASSPGTSGNEQFF. The chain is built from TRBV7-2 and TRBJ2-1, with 11 nucleotides matching TRBD2. The J segment lost 7 bases and the V segment lost 5 bases, leaving 4 bases of the junction unmatched. The CDR3 covers 14 residues. Germline V gives CDR1 SGHTA, CDR2 FQGNSA.

The rearrangement joins TRBV20-1 to TRBJ2-3, with 10 bases lining up with TRBD2. This CDR3 comprises 15 residues. Trimming cost V 3 bases and J 4 bases; bases outside gene matches: 7. In germline, CDR1 is DFQATT, CDR2 SNEGSKA (reference sequence). CDR3 nucleotide sequence: TGCAGTGCTAGTGAGGAGCGGGAGGGGTCAGATACGCAGTATTTT. Its protein product is CSASEEREGSDTQYF.

This chain joins TRBV10-3 and TRBJ2-1; unclear D gene. The length of the CDR3 is 15 residues. V was trimmed by 10 bases and J by 0 bases, leaving 16 bases between them. Germline values: CDR1 ENHRY, CDR2 SYGVKD. CDR3 protein: CATSLGRSSYNEQFF. CDR3 sequence (DNA): TGTGCCACCTCTCTGGGCAGGAGCTCCTACAATGAGCAGTTCTTC.

This clonotype was counted between two and nine times. CDR3 sequence (DNA): TGTGCCAGCAGCTTAGGATTTTCGGGTGCACGGGAAGAGACCCAGTACTTC. This translates into CASSLGFSGAREETQYF. The chain carries TRBV7-8 and TRBJ2-5, with no clear D. In germline, CDR1 is SGHVS, CDR2 FQNEAQ. V lost 1 base to trimming and J lost 3 bases, with 18 bases between them. CDR3 size: 17 residues. The full variable domain, completed using reference TRBV7-8 and TRBJ2-5, is GAGVSQSPRYKVAKRGQDVALRCDPISGHVSLFWYQQALGQGPEFLTYFQNEAQLDKSGLPSDRFFAERPEGSVSTLKIQRTQQEDSAVYLCASSLGFSGAREETQYFGPGTRLLVL.

This clonotype was counted a few times. The J gene is TRBJ2-3, the V gene TRBV11-2; TRBD2 aligns across 14 bases. Germline CDR1 SGHAT, CDR2 FQNNGV. V shed 0 bases and J 4 bases; nucleotides not matched to a gene: 15. CDR3 size: 21 residues. The CDR3 here is CASSLDRDRGTSGRGPDTQYF. The CDR3 coding sequence is TGTGCCAGCAGCTTAGACCGGGACAGGGGGACTAGCGGGAGAGGTCCAGATACGCAGTATTTT.

The rearrangement uses TRBV12-5 and TRBJ2-6; 9 bases line up with TRBD1. In germline, CDR1 is LGHNT, CDR2 FRNRAP. This CDR3 has 17 residues. V trimming: 3 bases; J trimming: 4 bases; junction bases outside the gene matches: 7. The CDR3 DNA follows: TGTGCTAGTGGTTTCGTACAGGGGGCTATGGGGGCCAACGTCCTGACTTTC. This gives the protein CASGFVQGAMGANVLTF.

This clonotype was seen a handful of times. The chain links TRBV6-1 to TRBJ2-1; D ambiguous. Germline-derived CDR1 and CDR2 are MNHNS and SASEGT. Trimming cost V 2 bases and J 0 bases, with 11 bases left between them. The CDR3 extends over 16 amino acids. CDR3 bases: TGTGCCAGCAGTGAAACCCCTGGTAGCTCCTACAATGAGCAGTTCTTC. Encoded protein: CASSETPGSSYNEQFF.

This clonotype appeared a few times. The chain carries TRBV24-1 and TRBJ2-1, with D possibly matching TRBD1 (6 bases). This CDR3 spans 14 amino acids. Trimming stripped 4 bases from V and 12 bases from J, with 18 bases between. Germline CDR1 and CDR2: KGHDR and SFDVKD. The CDR3: CATSDALGSRGQFF. The CDR3 bases are TGTGCCACCAGTGACGCCCTCGGGTCCAGGGGGCAGTTCTTC.

The V gene is TRBV10-3, the J gene TRBJ2-3; tentatively, D is TRBD1 (6 bases). The germline gives CDR1 ENHRY, CDR2 SYGVKD. V was pared by 6 bases and J by 0 bases, with 10 bases between. CDR3 length: 14 residues. In DNA, the CDR3 is TGTGCCATCAGGGGGGCCTTTAGCACAGATACGCAGTATTTT. Amino acids: CAIRGAFSTDTQYF.

V usage is TRBV27 and J usage is TRBJ1-5; D unclear. V was shortened by 2 bases and J by 7 bases, with 9 bases between the two germline ends. Per the germline V gene, CDR1 is MNHEY and CDR2 is SMNVEV (reference sequence). The CDR3 runs 13 residues. The CDR3 loop is CASSLSLAQPQHF. CDR3 nucleotides: TGTGCCAGCAGTTTAAGTTTGGCCCAGCCCCAGCATTTT.